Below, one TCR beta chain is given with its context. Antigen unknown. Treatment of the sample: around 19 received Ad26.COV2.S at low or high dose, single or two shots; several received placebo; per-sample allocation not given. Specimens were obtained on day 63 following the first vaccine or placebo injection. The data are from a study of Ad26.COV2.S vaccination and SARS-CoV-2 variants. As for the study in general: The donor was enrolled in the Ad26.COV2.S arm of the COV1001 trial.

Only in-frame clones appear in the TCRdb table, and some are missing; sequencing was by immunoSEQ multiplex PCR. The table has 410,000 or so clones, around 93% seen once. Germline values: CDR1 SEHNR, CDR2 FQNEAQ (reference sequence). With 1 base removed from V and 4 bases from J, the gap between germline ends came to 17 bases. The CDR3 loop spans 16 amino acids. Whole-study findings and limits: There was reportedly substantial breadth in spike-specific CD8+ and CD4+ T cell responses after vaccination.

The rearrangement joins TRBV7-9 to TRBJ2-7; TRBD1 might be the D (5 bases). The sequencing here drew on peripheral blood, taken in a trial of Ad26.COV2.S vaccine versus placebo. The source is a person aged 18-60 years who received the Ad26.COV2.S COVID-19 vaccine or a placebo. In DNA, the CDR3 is TGTGCCAGCAGCTTAGAGCCTTTAGGGGTGGCATACGAGCAGTACTTC. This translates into CASSLEPLGVAYEQYF.